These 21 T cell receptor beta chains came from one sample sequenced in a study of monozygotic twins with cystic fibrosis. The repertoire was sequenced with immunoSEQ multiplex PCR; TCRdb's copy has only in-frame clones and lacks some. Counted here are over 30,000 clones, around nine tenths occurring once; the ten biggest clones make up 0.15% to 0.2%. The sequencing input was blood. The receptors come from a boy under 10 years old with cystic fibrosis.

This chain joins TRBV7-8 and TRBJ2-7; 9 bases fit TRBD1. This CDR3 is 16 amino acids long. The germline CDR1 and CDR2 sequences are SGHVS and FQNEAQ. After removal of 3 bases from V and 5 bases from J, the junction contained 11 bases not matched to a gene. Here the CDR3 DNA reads TGTGCCAGCAGCTTTTTTACCGGGACAGGGCGGAACGAGCAGTACTTC. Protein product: CASSFFTGTGRNEQYF.

CDR3 coding DNA: TGTGCCAGCAGCCTGCGACAGGGACGAGAAAAACTGTTTTTT. Translating gives CASSLRQGREKLFF. V gene TRBV7-9 combines with J gene TRBJ1-4; 7 nucleotides match TRBD1. This CDR3 contains 14 residues. J was trimmed by 8 bases and V by 5 bases; bases with no gene match: 8. Germline V CDR1 and CDR2: SEHNR, FQNEAQ (reference sequence).

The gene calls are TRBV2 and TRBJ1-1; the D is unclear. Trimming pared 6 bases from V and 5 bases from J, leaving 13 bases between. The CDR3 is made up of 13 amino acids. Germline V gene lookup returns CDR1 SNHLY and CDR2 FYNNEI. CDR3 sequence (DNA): TGTGCCAGCAGACGAAGGGCGGGGACTGAAGCTTTCTTT. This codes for CASRRRAGTEAFF.

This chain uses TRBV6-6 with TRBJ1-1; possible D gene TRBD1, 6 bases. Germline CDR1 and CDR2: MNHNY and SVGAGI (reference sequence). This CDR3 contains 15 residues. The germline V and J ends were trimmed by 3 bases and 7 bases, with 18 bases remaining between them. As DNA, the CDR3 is TGTGCCAGCAGTTATTTTACAGGGAACGAGGGTGAAGCTTTCTTT. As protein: CASSYFTGNEGEAFF.

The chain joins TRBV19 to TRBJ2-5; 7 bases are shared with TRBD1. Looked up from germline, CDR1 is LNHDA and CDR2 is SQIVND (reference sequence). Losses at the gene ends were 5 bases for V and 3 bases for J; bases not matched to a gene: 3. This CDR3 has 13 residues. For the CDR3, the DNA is TGTGCCAGTAGTTCAGACAGGGAAGAGACCCAGTACTTC. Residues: CASSSDREETQYF.

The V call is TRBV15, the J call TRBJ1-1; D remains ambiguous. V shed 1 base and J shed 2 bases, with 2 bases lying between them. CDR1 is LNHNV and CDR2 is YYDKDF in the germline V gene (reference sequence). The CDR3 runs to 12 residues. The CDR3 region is CATSRVNTEAFF. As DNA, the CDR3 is TGTGCCACCAGCAGAGTTAACACTGAAGCTTTCTTT. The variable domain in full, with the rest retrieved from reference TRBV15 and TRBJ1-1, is DAMVIQNPRYQVTQFGKPVTLSCSQTLNHNVMYWYQQKSSQAPKLLFHYYDKDFNNEADTPDNFQSRRPNTSFCFLDIRSPGLGDTAMYLCATSRVNTEAFFGQGTRLTVV.

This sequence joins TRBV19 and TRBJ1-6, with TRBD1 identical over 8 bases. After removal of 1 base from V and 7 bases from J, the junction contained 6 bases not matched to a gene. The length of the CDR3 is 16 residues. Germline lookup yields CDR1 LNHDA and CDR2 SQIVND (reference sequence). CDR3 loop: CASSIAPGGDNSPLHF. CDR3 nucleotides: TGTGCCAGTAGTATAGCACCAGGGGGCGACAATTCACCCCTCCACTTT.

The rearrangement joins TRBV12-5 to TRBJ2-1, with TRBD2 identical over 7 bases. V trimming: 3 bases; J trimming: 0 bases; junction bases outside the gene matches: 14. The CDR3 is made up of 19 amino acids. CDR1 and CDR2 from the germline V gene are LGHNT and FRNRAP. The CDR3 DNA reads TGTGCTAGTGGTTTAAGCGTCGGCCCGATAGCGGGCTCCTACAATGAGCAGTTCTTC. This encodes CASGLSVGPIAGSYNEQFF.

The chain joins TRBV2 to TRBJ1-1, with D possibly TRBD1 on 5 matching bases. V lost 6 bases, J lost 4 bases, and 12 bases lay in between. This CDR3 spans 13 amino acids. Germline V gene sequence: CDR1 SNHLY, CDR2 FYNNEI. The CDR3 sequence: CASSGTGLTEAFF. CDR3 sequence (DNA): TGTGCCAGCAGCGGGACGGGACTCACTGAAGCTTTCTTT. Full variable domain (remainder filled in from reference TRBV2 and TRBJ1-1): EPEVTQTPSHQVTQMGQEVILRCVPISNHLYFYWYRQILGQKVEFLVSFYNNEISEKSEIFDDQFSVERPDGSNFTLKIRSTKLEDSAMYFCASSGTGLTEAFFGQGTRLTVV.

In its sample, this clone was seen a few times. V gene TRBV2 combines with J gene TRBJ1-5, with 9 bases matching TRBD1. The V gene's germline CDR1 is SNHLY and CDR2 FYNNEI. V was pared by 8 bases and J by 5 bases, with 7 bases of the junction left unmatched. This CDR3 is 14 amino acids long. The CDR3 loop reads CASWTGVLDQPQHF. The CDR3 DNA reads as TGTGCCAGCTGGACAGGGGTATTGGATCAGCCCCAGCATTTT.

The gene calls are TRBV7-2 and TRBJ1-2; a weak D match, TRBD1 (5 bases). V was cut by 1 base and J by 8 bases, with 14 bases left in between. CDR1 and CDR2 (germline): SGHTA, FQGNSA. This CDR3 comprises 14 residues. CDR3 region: CASSLDRSEGGYTF. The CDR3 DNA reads TGTGCCAGCAGCTTAGACCGATCGGAGGGGGGCTACACCTTC.

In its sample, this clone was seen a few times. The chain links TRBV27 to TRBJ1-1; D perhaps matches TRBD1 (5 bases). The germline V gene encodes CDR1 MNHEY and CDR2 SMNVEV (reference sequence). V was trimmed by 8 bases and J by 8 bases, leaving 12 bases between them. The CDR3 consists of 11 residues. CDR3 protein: CASLRGAEAFF. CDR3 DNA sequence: TGTGCCAGCCTTAGGGGAGCCGAAGCTTTCTTT.

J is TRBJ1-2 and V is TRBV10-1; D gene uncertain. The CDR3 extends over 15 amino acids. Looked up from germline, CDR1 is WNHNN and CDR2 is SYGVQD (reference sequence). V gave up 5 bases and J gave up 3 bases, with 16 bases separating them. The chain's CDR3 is CASSLCPDLDYGYTF. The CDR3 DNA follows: TGCGCCAGCAGTCTCTGTCCAGACCTAGACTATGGCTACACCTTC.

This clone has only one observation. The CDR3 reads CASSLEGLFYGYTF. CDR3 bases: TGTGCCAGCAGCTTAGAGGGTCTGTTCTATGGCTACACCTTC. The chain is built from TRBV11-2 and TRBJ1-2; the D is unclear. The CDR3 contains 14 residues. V lost 0 bases and J 4 bases, leaving 9 bases between the germline ends. Germline CDR1 is SGHAT and CDR2 is FQNNGV.

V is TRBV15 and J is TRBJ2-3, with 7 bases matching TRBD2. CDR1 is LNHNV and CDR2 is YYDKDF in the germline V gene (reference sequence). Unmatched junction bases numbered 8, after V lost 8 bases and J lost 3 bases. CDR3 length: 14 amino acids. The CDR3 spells CATAMGGGTDTQYF. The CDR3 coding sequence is TGTGCCACCGCGATGGGCGGGGGAACAGATACGCAGTATTTT.

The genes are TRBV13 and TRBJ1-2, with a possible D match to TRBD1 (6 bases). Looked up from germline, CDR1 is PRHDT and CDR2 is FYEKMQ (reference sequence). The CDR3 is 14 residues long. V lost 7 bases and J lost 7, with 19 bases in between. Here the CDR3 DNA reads TGTGCCAGCAACCAGCCAGGGGCCTGGAGTGGCTACACCTTC. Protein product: CASNQPGAWSGYTF.

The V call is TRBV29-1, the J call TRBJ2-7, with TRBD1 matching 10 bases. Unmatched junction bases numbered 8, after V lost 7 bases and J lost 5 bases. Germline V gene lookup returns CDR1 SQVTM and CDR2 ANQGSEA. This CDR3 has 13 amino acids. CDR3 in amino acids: CSGLTGGFNEQYF. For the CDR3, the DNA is TGCAGCGGTTTGACAGGGGGCTTCAACGAGCAGTACTTC.

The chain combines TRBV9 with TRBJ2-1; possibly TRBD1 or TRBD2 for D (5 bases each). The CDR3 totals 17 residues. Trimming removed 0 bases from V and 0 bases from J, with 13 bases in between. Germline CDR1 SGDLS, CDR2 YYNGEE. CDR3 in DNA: TGTGCCAGCAGCGTAGCGCCCGGGGCCGCCTCCTACAATGAGCAGTTCTTC. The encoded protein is CASSVAPGAASYNEQFF.

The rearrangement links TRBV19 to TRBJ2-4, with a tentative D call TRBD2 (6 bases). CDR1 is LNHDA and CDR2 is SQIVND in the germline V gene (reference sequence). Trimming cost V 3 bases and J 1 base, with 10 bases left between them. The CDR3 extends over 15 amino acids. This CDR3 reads CASSIDRGAKNIQYF. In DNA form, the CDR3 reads TGTGCCAGTAGTATCGACCGGGGGGCCAAAAACATTCAGTACTTC.

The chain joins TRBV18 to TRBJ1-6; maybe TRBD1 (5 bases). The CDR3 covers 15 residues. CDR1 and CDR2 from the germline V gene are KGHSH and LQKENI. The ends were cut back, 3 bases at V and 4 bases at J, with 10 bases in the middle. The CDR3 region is CASSPAGTYNSPLHF. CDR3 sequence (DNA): TGTGCCAGCTCACCCGCAGGGACTTATAATTCACCCCTCCACTTT.

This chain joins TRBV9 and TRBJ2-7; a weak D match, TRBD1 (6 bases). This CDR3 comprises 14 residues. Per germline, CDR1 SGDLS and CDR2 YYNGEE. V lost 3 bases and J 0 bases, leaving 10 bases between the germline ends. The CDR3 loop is CASSGGTSSYEQYF. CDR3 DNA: TGTGCCAGCAGCGGGGGGACAAGCTCCTACGAGCAGTACTTC.